This record concerns one T cell receptor (beta chain) sequence. Its antigen is not known. The germline CDR1 and CDR2 sequences are LGHNA and YSLEER. The CDR3 totals 15 residues. V lost 3 bases to trimming and J lost 3 bases; unmatched junction nucleotides: 6. These donors, healthy bone marrow donors, were studied. PCR amplification relied on 60 Vbeta primers (plus 13 Jbeta primers). Sequencing used immunoSEQ multiplex PCR; TCRdb keeps in-frame clones, though not all of them. This table has approximately 130,000 clones, about 85% appearing once. The data were obtained in a study of cytomegalovirus exposure and HLA in healthy donors. Study-wide findings and caveats: Immune exposure data for these donors was limited to CMV serostatus. In a later analysis, HLA-C alleles had the fewest associated TCRs, DRB1 alleles the most. Altogether, 170 or so TCR beta chains were recorded as cytomegalovirus-associated.

This TCR derives from a boy aged 5-17 years in good health and CMV-seronegative. This sequence joins TRBV4-3 and TRBJ2-7, with 9 bases aligning to TRBD1. Sequenced input: PBMCs. In nucleotides, the CDR3 is TGCGCCAGCAGCCAGGCGACAGGGGGTGTCTACGAGCAGTACTTC. This codes for CASSQATGGVYEQYF.